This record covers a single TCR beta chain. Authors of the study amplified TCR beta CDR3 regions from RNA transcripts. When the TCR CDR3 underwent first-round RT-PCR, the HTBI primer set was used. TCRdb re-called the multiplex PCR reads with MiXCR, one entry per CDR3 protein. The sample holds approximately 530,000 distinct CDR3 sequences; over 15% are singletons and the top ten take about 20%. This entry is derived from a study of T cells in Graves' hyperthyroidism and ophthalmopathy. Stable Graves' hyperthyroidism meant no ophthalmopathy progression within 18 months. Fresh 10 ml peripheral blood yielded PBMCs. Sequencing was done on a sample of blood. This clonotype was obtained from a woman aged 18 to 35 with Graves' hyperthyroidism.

CDR3 amino acids: CASNGLGKTEAFF. CDR3 DNA: TGTGCCAGCAATGGGTTAGGCAAGACTGAAGCTTTCTTT. The rearrangement uses TRBV7-9 and TRBJ1-1; D uncertain. Germline V gene lookup returns CDR1 SEHNR and CDR2 FQNEAQ (reference sequence). The V end lost 7 bases, the J end lost 5 bases, and 14 bases lay between the germline ends. The CDR3 runs to 13 residues.